This T cell receptor beta chain emerged from a study of T cell repertoires in cytomegalovirus infection. About the research overall: Evidence of both CMV infection and a matching HLA type came from public TCR beta signatures. Study results and limitations: CMV carriers having the relevant HLA were flagged by cumulative public TCR beta family frequency. CMV-specific TCR beta clonotypes restricted by HLA-C dominated the ex vivo response.

Germline-derived CDR1 and CDR2 are LNHDA and SQIVND (reference sequence). V shed 6 bases and J 3 bases; nucleotides not matched to a gene: 6. The CDR3 has 14 residues. In TCRdb, the reads were re-called with MiXCR into one record per CDR3 protein. There are 250,000 to 300,000 distinct CDR3 sequences in the sample; roughly 24% occur only once, and about 14% lies in the top ten. This clonotype was counted between two and nine times. Its antigen is still unknown. The source of this sequence is a human donor in good health (CMV status not recorded). Some clones in this sample may be carry-over from other donors' samples. The sample taken for sequencing was PBMCs. The chain couples TRBV19 to TRBJ2-5; 8 nucleotides match TRBD1. CDR3 sequence (DNA): TGTGCCAGTAGCTTAGAGGACAGGGAAGAGACCCAGTACTTC. This codes for CASSLEDREETQYF.